This T cell receptor beta chain was captured in a study of beta chain features in type 1 diabetes. The V gene's germline CDR1 is KGHSH and CDR2 LQKENI. Trimming shortened V by 0 bases and J by 4 bases, and 12 bases separated the two germline ends. The CDR3 consists of 15 residues. Points from the study as a whole: When cDNA is sequenced, cells with high TCR expression could be over-represented. Whether HLA type influences TCRB rearrangement remained unresolved here.

This clone occurred a few times. The target antigen is unknown. The entirety of the isolated RNA underwent reverse transcription, so expressed TCRB transcripts were sequenced. Profiling relied on immunoSEQ multiplex PCR, and the TCRdb table lists in-frame clones only, not all of them. The sample includes 620,000 or so clones, around 16% seen only once; the top ten take roughly 0.098%. This TCR was recovered from a man younger than 35 in good health. The chain is built from TRBV18 and TRBJ1-1; D may be TRBD1 (6 bases). Sequences were obtained from naive CD4+ T cells from blood. The CDR3 loop reads CASSPPTGSPTEAFF. The CDR3 nucleotides are TGTGCCAGCTCACCACCGACAGGTTCCCCCACTGAAGCTTTCTTT.